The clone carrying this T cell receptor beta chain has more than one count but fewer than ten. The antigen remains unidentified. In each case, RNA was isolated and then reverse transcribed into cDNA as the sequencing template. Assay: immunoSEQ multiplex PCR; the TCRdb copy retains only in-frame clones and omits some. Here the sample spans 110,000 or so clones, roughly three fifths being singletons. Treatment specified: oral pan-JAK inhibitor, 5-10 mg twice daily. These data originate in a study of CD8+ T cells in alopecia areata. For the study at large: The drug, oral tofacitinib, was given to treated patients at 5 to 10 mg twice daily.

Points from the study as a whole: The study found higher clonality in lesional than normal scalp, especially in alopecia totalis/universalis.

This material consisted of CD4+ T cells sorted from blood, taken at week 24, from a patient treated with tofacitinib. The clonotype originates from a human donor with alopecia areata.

The CDR3: CATSRNSEKLFF. CDR3 sequence (DNA): TGTGCCACCAGCAGAAATAGTGAAAAACTGTTTTTT. The chain carries TRBV15 and TRBJ1-4; D is unresolved. This CDR3 region has 12 residues. Germline-derived CDR1 and CDR2 are LNHNV and YYDKDF (reference sequence). V was pared by 2 bases and J by 7 bases, with 5 bases between.